This T cell receptor beta chain was identified during a study of blood T cell repertoires in COVID-19. Profiled with immunoSEQ multiplex PCR; TCRdb holds only in-frame clones, not every one. The sample lists around 250,000 clones, about 82% occurring once. This CDR3 is 13 amino acids long. V was pared by 3 bases and J by 1 base, with 6 bases between. Germline V gene sequence: CDR1 MNHEY, CDR2 SVGAGI. A single count supports this clone. This clonotype originated in a woman aged 50 to 60 who had recovered from COVID-19. The sample comprised PBMCs or T cells enriched from blood (not recorded which). J is TRBJ1-1 and V is TRBV6-5; D remains ambiguous. CDR3 loop: CASSYIGNTEAFF. For the CDR3, the DNA is TGTGCCAGCAGTTATATCGGGAACACTGAAGCTTTCTTT.